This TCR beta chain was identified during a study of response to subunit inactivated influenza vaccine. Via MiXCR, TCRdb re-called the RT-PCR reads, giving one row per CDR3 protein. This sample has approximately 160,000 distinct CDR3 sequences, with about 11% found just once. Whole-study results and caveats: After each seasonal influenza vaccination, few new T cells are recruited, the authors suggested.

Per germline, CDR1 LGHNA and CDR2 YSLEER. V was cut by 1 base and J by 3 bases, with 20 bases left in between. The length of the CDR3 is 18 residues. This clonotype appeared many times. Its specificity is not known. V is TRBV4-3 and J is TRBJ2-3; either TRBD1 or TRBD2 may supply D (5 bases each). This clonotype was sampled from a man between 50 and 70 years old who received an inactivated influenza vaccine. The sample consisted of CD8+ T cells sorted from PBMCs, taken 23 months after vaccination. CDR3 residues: CASSQGGAGLGRTDTQYF. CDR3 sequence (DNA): TGCGCCAGCAGCCAAGGAGGGGCAGGATTGGGACGGACAGATACGCAGTATTTT.